This T cell receptor (beta chain) came from a study of regulatory T cells in long-lasting Graves disease. Study context: Antithyroid drugs had been given to newly diagnosed Graves' patients for under 3 months. Study outcomes and limitations: Preferential use of TRBV28, TRBJ1-2 and TRBJ2-5 was seen in persistent disease.

This clonotype was found many times. What it binds is not known. The CDR3 has 14 amino acids. The ends were cut back, 3 bases at V and 8 bases at J, with 13 bases in the middle. CDR1 KGHSH and CDR2 LQKENI come from the germline V gene. Researchers made TCR beta libraries by using iRepertoire HTBI primers and running Arm-PCR on CDR3 regions. TCRdb redid the calling of the multiplex PCR reads with MiXCR, one entry per CDR3 protein. Here the sample spans over 500,000 distinct CDR3 sequences, 15% to 20% being singletons. Time point defined: newly diagnosed GD, antithyroid drugs for less than 3 months. Construction of the TCR library relied on RNA isolated from PBMCs. These same data were also listed under a study on T cells in Graves' hyperthyroidism and ophthalmopathy. This second report adds: HTBI primers were employed in a first-round RT-PCR of the TCR CDR3.

Sequences were derived from peripheral blood mononuclear cells (PBMCs), sampled at new diagnosis, from a patient treated with antithyroid drugs. The TCR comes from a man between 18 and 35 years old with Graves disease. The chain carries TRBV18 and TRBJ1-4; a weak D match, TRBD1 (5 bases). The CDR3 sequence: CASSPQGEGEKLFF. DNA for the CDR3: TGTGCCAGCTCACCCCAGGGAGAAGGAGAAAAACTGTTTTTT. Supplemented by reference TRBV18 and TRBJ1-4, the full variable domain reads NAGVMQNPRHLVRRRGQEARLRCSPMKGHSHVYWYRQLPEEGLKFMVYLQKENIIDESGMPKERFSAEFPKEGPSILRIQQVVRGDSAAYFCASSPQGEGEKLFFGSGTQLSVL.